A selection of T cell receptor beta chains follows, all from one sample in a study of blood T cell repertoires in COVID-19. Measured with immunoSEQ multiplex PCR; TCRdb has only the in-frame clones, and not every one. This table holds approximately 250,000 clones, around 86% found once. Sequencing input: peripheral blood. All receptors derive from a man aged 40-49 years with active or convalescent COVID-19. The CDR3 runs from the conserved cysteine through the conserved F or W. The D gene is left open where the match is weak. The size field is filled for only some rows; it gives once, few, many or a size class.

d_call clone_size j_call v_call cdr3_aa cdr3_nt
TRBD2 - TRBJ2-7 TRBV30 CAWSRTSGVTYEQYF TGTGCCTGGAGCCGGACTAGCGGGGTTACCTACGAGCAGTACTTC
TRBD1 many TRBJ1-4 TRBV30 CAWTGQGNEKLFF TGTGCCTGGACGGGACAGGGGAATGAAAAACTGTTTTTT
- - TRBJ1-2 TRBV3-1/TRBV3-2 CASSQDLPGGANGYTF TGTGCCAGCAGCCAAGACCTCCCCGGGGGGGCGAATGGCTACACCTTC
TRBD1 - TRBJ1-1 TRBV5-4 CASSPGQGRTEAFF TGTGCCAGCAGCCCAGGACAGGGCCGGACTGAAGCTTTCTTT
- - TRBJ1-5 TRBV10-2 CASIPDKYGNQPQHF TGCGCCAGCATTCCGGACAAATATGGCAATCAGCCCCAGCATTTT
- - TRBJ1-2 TRBV11-3 CASSLGQGNYGYTF TGTGCCAGCAGCTTAGGGCAGGGAAACTATGGCTACACCTTC
- - TRBJ1-1 TRBV6-5 CASSYSIRGTEAFF TGTGCCAGCAGTTACTCGATCAGGGGCACTGAAGCTTTCTTT
TRBD1 - TRBJ2-7 TRBV28 CASSGGQGYEQYF TGTGCCAGCAGTGGGGGACAGGGCTACGAGCAGTACTTC
- - TRBJ2-2 TRBV7-2 CASSSGTRAGELFF TGTGCCAGCAGCTCCGGGACAAGAGCCGGGGAGCTGTTTTTT
- - TRBJ2-5 TRBV4-1 CASSQDPDPGTQYF TGCGCCAGCAGCCAAGACCCTGACCCAGGGACCCAGTACTTC
- few TRBJ2-2 TRBV5-1 CASSLQTGTGELFF TGCGCCAGCAGCCTACAAACAGGGACCGGGGAGCTGTTTTTT
- - TRBJ2-7 TRBV15 CATSRDSGYEQYF TGTGCCACCAGCAGGGATTCAGGCTACGAGCAGTACTTC
TRBD1 - TRBJ2-7 TRBV5-1 CASSQDRGSSSEQYF TGCGCCAGCAGCCAGGACAGGGGGTCATCGTCCGAGCAGTACTTC
- - TRBJ1-1 TRBV5-1 CASRTDSTEAFF TGCGCCAGCAGGACCGACAGCACTGAAGCTTTCTTT
TRBD1 - TRBJ2-3 TRBV19 CASSGTGGRADTQYF TGTGCCAGTAGTGGGACAGGGGGTAGGGCAGATACGCAGTATTTT
- - TRBJ2-3 TRBV9 CASSVAGLYTDTQYF TGTGCCAGCAGCGTAGCAGGACTCTACACAGATACGCAGTATTTT
TRBD1 once TRBJ1-1 TRBV2 CASSDRGLAEAFF TGTGCCAGCAGCGACAGGGGGCTGGCTGAAGCTTTCTTT
- - TRBJ1-4 TRBV9 CASSVLPGATNEKLFF TGTGCCAGCAGCGTTTTGCCGGGGGCAACTAATGAAAAACTGTTTTTT
TRBD2 - TRBJ2-1 TRBV2 CANTSGGNEQFF TGTGCCAATACTAGCGGGGGAAATGAGCAGTTCTTC
TRBD2 - TRBJ2-1 TRBV7-6 CASSRLGTSGDNEQFF TGTGCCAGCAGCAGGTTAGGGACTAGCGGCGACAATGAGCAGTTCTTC
TRBD2 - TRBJ2-1 TRBV3-1/TRBV3-2 CASSLGLAGPTEQFF TGTGCCAGCAGCCTTGGACTAGCGGGACCAACTGAGCAGTTCTTC
- - TRBJ1-2 TRBV5-4 CASSLEQAGYGYTF TGTGCCAGCAGCTTGGAGCAGGCAGGATATGGCTACACCTTC
TRBD1 - TRBJ1-1 TRBV18 CASSPQGVQGANANTEAFF TGTGCCAGCTCACCCCAGGGGGTCCAGGGGGCTAATGCGAACACTGAAGCTTTCTTT
- - TRBJ2-7 TRBV6-5 CASSPGSYEQYF TGTGCCAGCAGCCCAGGTAGTTACGAGCAGTACTTC
- - TRBJ2-7 TRBV7-6 CASSLGPGDASYEQYF TGTGCCAGCAGCTTAGGACCGGGGGACGCCTCCTACGAGCAGTACTTC
- - TRBJ2-1 TRBV12-3/TRBV12-4 CASSPPRDEQFF TGTGCCAGCAGTCCCCCCAGGGATGAGCAGTTCTTC
- - TRBJ2-1 TRBV5-1 CASSLAGGMSYNEQFF TGCGCCAGCAGCTTGGCCGGGGGTATGTCCTACAATGAGCAGTTCTTC
- - TRBJ1-5 TRBV6-6 CASSPGRLNQPQHF TGTGCCAGCAGTCCCGGCCGACTAAATCAGCCCCAGCATTTT
TRBD1 once TRBJ1-3 TRBV10-2 CASSDQGAGNTIYF TGCGCCAGCAGTGACCAGGGGGCTGGAAACACCATATATTTT
- - TRBJ2-1 TRBV6-5 CASSYSFGSFNNEQFF TGTGCCAGCAGTTACTCCTTCGGGAGTTTCAACAATGAGCAGTTCTTC
TRBD1 - TRBJ1-5 TRBV19 CASSTSLQGVRPQHF TGTGCCAGTAGTACAAGTCTACAGGGGGTGCGGCCCCAGCATTTT
TRBD1 - TRBJ1-1 TRBV7-9 CASSSTGGAFF TGTGCCAGCAGCTCCACAGGGGGAGCTTTCTTT
- - TRBJ1-1 TRBV12-3/TRBV12-4 CASITMNHGAFF TGTGCCAGCATAACGATGAATCACGGGGCTTTCTTT
- once TRBJ1-3 TRBV5-1 CASSLYRGGNTIYF TGCGCCAGCAGCCTCTATCGAGGTGGAAACACCATATATTTT
- - TRBJ1-6 TRBV9 CASSEIGRLGSPLHF TGTGCCAGCAGCGAAATAGGCAGGTTGGGTTCACCCCTCCACTTT
- - TRBJ2-7 TRBV5-1 CASSSSGTYEQYF TGCGCCAGCAGCTCGAGCGGCACCTACGAGCAGTACTTC
TRBD1 - TRBJ1-2 TRBV4-1 CASSQERGRFYGYTF TGCGCCAGCAGCCAAGAAAGGGGGCGCTTCTATGGCTACACCTTC
- - TRBJ2-1 TRBV11-3 CASSSYGGAEGNEQFF TGTGCCAGCAGCTCCTATGGGGGGGCAGAGGGTAATGAGCAGTTCTTC
- - TRBJ2-1 TRBV7-9 CASSLVGQRGNEQFF TGTGCCAGCAGCTTAGTGGGACAACGTGGCAATGAGCAGTTCTTC
TRBD1 - TRBJ1-1 TRBV9 CASATPGQGRVNTEAFF TGTGCCAGCGCCACCCCGGGACAGGGTAGAGTGAACACTGAAGCTTTCTTT
- - TRBJ2-7 TRBV6-4 CASSVERGGYYEQYF TGTGCCAGCAGTGTCGAGAGGGGGGGATACTACGAGCAGTACTTC
TRBD2 - TRBJ2-3 TRBV11-2 CASSSTGLAGDPSTDTQYF TGTGCCAGCAGCTCCACGGGACTAGCGGGAGACCCTAGCACAGATACGCAGTATTTT
- few TRBJ1-2 TRBV19 CATHLRESGYTF TGTGCCACCCACCTTCGGGAGTCGGGCTACACCTTC
- - TRBJ2-1 TRBV11-3 CASSLEAKGNNEQFF TGTGCCAGCAGCTTAGAAGCAAAGGGGAACAATGAGCAGTTCTTC
TRBD2 - TRBJ2-7 TRBV5-1 CASNRGGLAGAEQYF TGCGCCAGCAACCGGGGAGGACTAGCGGGGGCCGAGCAGTACTTC
TRBD1 - TRBJ1-3 TRBV27 CASSPTSGQGSGNTIYF TGTGCCAGCAGTCCCACCTCGGGACAGGGGTCAGGAAACACCATATATTTT
TRBD1 - TRBJ1-1 TRBV5-1 CASSFDRERARAEAFF TGCGCCAGCAGCTTCGACAGGGAAAGAGCACGCGCTGAAGCTTTCTTT
- - TRBJ2-2 TRBV7-9 CASSLDRDTGELFF TGTGCCAGCAGCTTAGATCGGGACACCGGGGAGCTGTTTTTT
- - TRBJ2-5 TRBV7-9 CASIPPGGRETQYF TGTGCCAGCATCCCCCCCGGGGGGCGGGAGACCCAGTACTTC
- - TRBJ2-7 TRBV5-1 CASSLGAGSYEQYF TGCGCCAGCAGCTTGGGAGCAGGATCCTACGAGCAGTACTTC